This T cell receptor beta chain was sequenced in a study of somatic mutations in cytotoxic T cells in rheumatoid arthritis. The repertoire was sequenced with immunoSEQ multiplex PCR; TCRdb's copy has only in-frame clones and lacks some. There are tens of thousands of clones in the sample; about 86% occur only once, and 18% lies in the top ten. Findings of the study overall: With 60 to 65 patients examined, roughly eight had a largest CD8+ clone exceeding 20% of CD8+ cells.

As to this clone: Its specificity is not known.

This clonotype was obtained from a woman between 50 and 59 years old in good health. Sequenced input: CD8+ T cells sorted from blood.

CDR3 loop: CASDGGTNEKLFF. CDR3 nucleotide sequence: TGTGCCAGTGATGGGGGTACAAATGAAAAACTGTTTTTT. The chain employs TRBV19 and TRBJ1-4; D is perhaps TRBD1 (5 bases). This CDR3 contains 13 residues. Per the germline V gene, CDR1 is LNHDA and CDR2 is SQIVND (reference sequence). With 8 bases removed from V and 5 bases from J, the gap between germline ends came to 12 bases. The entire variable domain, with the rest obtained from reference TRBV19 and TRBJ1-4, is as follows: DGGITQSPKYLFRKEGQNVTLSCEQNLNHDAMYWYRQDPGQGLRLIYYSQIVNDFQKGDIAEGYSVSREKKESFPLTVTSAQKNPTAFYLCASDGGTNEKLFFGSGTQLSVL.